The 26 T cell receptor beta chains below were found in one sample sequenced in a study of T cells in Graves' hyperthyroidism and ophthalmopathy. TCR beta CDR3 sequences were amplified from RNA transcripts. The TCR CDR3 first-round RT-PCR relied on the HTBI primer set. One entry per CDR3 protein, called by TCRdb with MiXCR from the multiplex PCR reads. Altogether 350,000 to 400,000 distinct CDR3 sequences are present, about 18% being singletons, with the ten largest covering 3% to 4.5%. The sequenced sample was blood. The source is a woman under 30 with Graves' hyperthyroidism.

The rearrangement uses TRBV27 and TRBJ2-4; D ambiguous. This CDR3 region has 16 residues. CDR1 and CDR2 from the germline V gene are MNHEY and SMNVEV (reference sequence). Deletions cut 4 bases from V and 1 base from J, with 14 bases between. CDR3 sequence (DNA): TGTGCCAGCAGTTATGGGCTGGGTACGGCCAAAAACATTCAGTACTTC. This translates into CASSYGLGTAKNIQYF.

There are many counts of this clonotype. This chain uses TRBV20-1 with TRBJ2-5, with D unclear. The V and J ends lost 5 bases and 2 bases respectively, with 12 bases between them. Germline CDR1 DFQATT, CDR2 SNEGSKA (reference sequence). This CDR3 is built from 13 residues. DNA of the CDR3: TGCAGTGCTCCAGGCCCCGAACAAGAGACCCAGTACTTC. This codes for CSAPGPEQETQYF.

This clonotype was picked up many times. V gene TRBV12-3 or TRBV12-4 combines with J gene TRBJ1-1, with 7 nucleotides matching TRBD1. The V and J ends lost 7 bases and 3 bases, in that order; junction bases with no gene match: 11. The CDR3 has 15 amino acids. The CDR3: CASIPLGTGDTEAFF. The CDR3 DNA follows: TGTGCCAGCATCCCCTTGGGCACAGGGGACACTGAAGCTTTCTTT.

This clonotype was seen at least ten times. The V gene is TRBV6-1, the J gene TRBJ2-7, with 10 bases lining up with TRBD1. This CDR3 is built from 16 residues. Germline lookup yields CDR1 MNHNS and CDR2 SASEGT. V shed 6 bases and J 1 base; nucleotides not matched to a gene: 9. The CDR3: CASRAGTGELSYEQYF. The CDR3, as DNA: TGTGCCAGCAGAGCCGGGACAGGGGAACTTTCCTACGAGCAGTACTTC.

The CDR3 is CASSELQQAFF. The CDR3 nucleotides are TGTGCCAGCAGTGAGCTTCAACAAGCTTTCTTT. V usage is TRBV6-1 and J usage is TRBJ1-1; D gene unclear. This CDR3 spans 11 amino acids. Germline loops: CDR1 MNHNS, CDR2 SASEGT. Deletions cut 3 bases from V and 9 bases from J, with 8 bases between.

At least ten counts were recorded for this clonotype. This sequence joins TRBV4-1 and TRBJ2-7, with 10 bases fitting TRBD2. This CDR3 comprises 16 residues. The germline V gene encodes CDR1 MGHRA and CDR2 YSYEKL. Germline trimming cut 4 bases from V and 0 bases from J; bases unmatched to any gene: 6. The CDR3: CASSRPTSGVSYEQYF. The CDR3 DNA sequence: TGCGCCAGCAGCCGACCAACTAGCGGGGTCTCCTACGAGCAGTACTTC.

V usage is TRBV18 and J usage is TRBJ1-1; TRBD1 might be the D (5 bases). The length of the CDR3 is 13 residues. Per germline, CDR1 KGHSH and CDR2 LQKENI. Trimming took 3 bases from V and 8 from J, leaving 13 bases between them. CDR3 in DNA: TGTGCCAGCTCACCCGGGGCAGTTGTAGAAGCTTTCTTT. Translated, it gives CASSPGAVVEAFF. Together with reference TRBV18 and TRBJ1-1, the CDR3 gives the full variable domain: NAGVMQNPRHLVRRRGQEARLRCSPMKGHSHVYWYRQLPEEGLKFMVYLQKENIIDESGMPKERFSAEFPKEGPSILRIQQVVRGDSAAYFCASSPGAVVEAFFGQGTRLTVV.

CDR3: CSADLGVLETQYF. Here the CDR3 DNA reads TGCAGTGCTGACCTGGGAGTATTGGAGACCCAGTACTTC. The rearrangement joins TRBV20-1 to TRBJ2-5; D might be TRBD2 (5 bases). The ends were cut back, 5 bases at V and 5 bases at J, with 15 bases in the middle. The CDR3 totals 13 residues. Germline loops: CDR1 DFQATT, CDR2 SNEGSKA (reference sequence).

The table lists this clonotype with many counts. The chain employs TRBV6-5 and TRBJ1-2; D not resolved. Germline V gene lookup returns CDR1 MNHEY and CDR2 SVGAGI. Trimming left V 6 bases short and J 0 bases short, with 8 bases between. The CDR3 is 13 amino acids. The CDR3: CASRSQANYGYTF. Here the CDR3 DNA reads TGTGCCAGCAGATCTCAAGCTAACTATGGCTACACCTTC.

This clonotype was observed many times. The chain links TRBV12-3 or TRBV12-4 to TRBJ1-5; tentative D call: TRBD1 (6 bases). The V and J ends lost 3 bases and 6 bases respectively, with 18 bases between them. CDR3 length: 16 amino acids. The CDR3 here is CASSLMGGRGAQPQHF. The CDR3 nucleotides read TGTGCCAGCAGTTTGATGGGGGGAAGGGGGGCTCAGCCCCAGCATTTT.

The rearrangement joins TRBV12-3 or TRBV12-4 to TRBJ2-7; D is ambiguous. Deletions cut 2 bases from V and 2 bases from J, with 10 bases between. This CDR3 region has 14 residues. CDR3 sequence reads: CASSLTRPPYEQYF. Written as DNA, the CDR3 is TGTGCCAGCAGTTTAACCCGGCCCCCCTACGAGCAGTACTTC.

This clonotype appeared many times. This CDR3 reads CASSEDRPYGYTF. DNA for the CDR3: TGTGCCAGCAGTGAAGACAGGCCCTATGGCTACACCTTC. The genes are TRBV25-1 and TRBJ1-2; a possible D gene is TRBD1 (6 bases). The CDR3 runs to 13 residues. Deletions cut 2 bases from V and 4 bases from J, with 8 bases between. In germline, CDR1 is MGHDK, CDR2 SYGVNS.

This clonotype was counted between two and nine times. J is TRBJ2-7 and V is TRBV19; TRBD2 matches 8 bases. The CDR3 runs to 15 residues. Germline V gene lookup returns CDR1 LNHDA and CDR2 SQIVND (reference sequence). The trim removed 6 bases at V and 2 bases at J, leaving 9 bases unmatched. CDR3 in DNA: TGTGCCAGTAGCTCCCCCGGGACTAGGGCCTACGAGCAGTACTTC. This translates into CASSSPGTRAYEQYF.

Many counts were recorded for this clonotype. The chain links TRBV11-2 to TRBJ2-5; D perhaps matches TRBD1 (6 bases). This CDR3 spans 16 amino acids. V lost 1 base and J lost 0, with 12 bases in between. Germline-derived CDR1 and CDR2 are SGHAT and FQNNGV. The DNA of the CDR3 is TGTGCCAGCAGCTTAGGAGGGGGTTTGAACCAAGAGACCCAGTACTTC. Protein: CASSLGGGLNQETQYF.

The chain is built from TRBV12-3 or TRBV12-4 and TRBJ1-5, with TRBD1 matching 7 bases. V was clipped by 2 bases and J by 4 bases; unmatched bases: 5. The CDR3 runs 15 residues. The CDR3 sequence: CASSLRDSKNQPQHF. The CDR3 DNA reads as TGTGCCAGCAGTTTACGGGACAGCAAGAATCAGCCCCAGCATTTT.

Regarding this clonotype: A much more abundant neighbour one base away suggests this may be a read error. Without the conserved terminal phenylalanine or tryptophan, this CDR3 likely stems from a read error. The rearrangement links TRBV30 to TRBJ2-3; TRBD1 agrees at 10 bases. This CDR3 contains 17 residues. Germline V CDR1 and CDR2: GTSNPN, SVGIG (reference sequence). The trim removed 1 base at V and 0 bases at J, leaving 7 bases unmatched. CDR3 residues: CAWSDRQGARSTDTQYC. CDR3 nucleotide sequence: TGTGCCTGGAGTGACAGACAGGGGGCGCGGAGCACAGATACGCAGTATTGT.

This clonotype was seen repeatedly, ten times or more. The CDR3 nucleotides read TGTGCCAGCAGGCACCAGGGGTACGAGCAGTACTTC. It specifies CASRHQGYEQYF. The chain combines TRBV27 with TRBJ2-7; perhaps TRBD1 as D (6 bases). The germline V and J ends were trimmed by 6 bases and 4 bases, with 10 bases remaining between them. The CDR3 covers 12 residues. Germline V gives CDR1 MNHEY, CDR2 SMNVEV (reference sequence).

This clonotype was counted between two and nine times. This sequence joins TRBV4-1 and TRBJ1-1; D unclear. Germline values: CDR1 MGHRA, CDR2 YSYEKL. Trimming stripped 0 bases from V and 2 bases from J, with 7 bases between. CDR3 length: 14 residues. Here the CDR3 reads CASSQDYTNTEAFF. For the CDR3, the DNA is TGCGCCAGCAGCCAAGACTACACCAACACTGAAGCTTTCTTT.

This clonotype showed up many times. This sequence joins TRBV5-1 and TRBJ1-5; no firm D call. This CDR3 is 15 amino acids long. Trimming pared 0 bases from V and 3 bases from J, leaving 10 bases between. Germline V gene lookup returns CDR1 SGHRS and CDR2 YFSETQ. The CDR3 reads CASSLAAGNNQPQHF. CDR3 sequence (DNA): TGCGCCAGCAGCTTGGCCGCGGGGAACAATCAGCCCCAGCATTTT.

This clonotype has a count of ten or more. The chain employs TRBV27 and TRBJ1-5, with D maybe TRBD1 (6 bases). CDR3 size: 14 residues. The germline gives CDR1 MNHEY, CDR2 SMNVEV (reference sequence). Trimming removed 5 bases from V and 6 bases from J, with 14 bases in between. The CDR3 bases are TGTGCCAGCAGTCCGGACAGCCGGGTTCAGCCCCAGCATTTT. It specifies CASSPDSRVQPQHF.

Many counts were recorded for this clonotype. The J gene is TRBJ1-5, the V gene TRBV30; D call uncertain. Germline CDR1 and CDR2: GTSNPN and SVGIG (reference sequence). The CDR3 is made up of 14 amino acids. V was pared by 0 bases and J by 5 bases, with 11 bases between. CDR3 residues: CAWSVKTGDQPQHF. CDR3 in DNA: TGTGCCTGGAGTGTAAAGACCGGGGATCAGCCCCAGCATTTT.

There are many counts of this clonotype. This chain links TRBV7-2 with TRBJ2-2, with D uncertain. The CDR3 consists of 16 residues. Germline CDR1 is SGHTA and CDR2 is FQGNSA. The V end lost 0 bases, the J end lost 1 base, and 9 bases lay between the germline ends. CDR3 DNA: TGTGCCAGCAGCTTAGCGGGTGGAAGGAACACCGGGGAGCTGTTTTTT. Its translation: CASSLAGGRNTGELFF.

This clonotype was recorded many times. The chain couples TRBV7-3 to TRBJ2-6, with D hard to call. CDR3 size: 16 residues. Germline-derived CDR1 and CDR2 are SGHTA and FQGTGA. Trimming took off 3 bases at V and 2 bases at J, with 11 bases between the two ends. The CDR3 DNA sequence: TGTGCCAGCAGCTTCGCAGGAACAACTGGGGCCAACGTCCTGACTTTC. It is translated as CASSFAGTTGANVLTF.

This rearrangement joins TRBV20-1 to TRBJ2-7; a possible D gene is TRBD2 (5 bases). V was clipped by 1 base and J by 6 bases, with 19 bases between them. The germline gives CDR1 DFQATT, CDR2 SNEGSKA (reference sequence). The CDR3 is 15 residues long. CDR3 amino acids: CSARGAGRAESEQYF. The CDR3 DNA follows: TGCAGTGCTAGAGGGGCGGGTAGGGCCGAGTCCGAGCAGTACTTC.

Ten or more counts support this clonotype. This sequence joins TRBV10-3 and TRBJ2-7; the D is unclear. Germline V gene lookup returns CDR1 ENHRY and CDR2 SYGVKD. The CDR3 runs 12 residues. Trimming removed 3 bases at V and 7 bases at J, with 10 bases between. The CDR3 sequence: CAISDNMFEQYF. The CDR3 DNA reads TGTGCCATCAGTGACAATATGTTTGAGCAGTACTTC.

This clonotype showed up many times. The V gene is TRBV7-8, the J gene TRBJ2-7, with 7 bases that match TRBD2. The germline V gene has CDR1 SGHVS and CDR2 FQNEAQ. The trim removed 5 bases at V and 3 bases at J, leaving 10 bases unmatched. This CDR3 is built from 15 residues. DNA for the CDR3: TGTGCCAGCAGCCGCGTGGGGGGGACCGGCTACGAGCAGTACTTC. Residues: CASSRVGGTGYEQYF.